This TCR beta chain was obtained from a study of OX40 agonist ivuxolimab in advanced cancers. The overall study: Subjects had a mean age of approximately 60 years, with a range of 23 to 79; around 80% were male. Patients achieving partial responses numbered three: one hepatocellular carcinoma case and two cutaneous melanoma cases. Study-level results: Relative to CD4+, CD8+ T cells held more expanded clones on average. Expansion of clones was among the lowest in partial responders at 0.1-3.0 mg/kg.

The CDR3 is 13 residues long. Trimming took off 8 bases at V and 2 bases at J, with 16 bases between the two ends. The germline gives CDR1 GTSNPN, CDR2 SVGIG (reference sequence). On this clone itself: What it binds is not known.

The method was immunoSEQ multiplex PCR; TCRdb's version includes in-frame clones alone and lacks a portion of them. The sample consists of 55,000 to 80,000 clones, roughly 84% of them appearing once. The source of this sequence is an adult with an advanced solid tumor such as melanoma, head and neck, liver or kidney cancer. This chain links TRBV30 with TRBJ2-7; D possibly corresponds to TRBD2 (6 bases). The sample consisted of CD4+ or CD8+ T cells sorted from blood, taken in a trial of the OX40 agonist ivuxolimab. The CDR3 DNA reads TGTGCCCTCTGGAGGGAAGCACCCTACGAGCAGTACTTC. Its protein product is CALWREAPYEQYF. The full variable domain, rest sourced from reference TRBV30 and TRBJ2-7, is SQTIHQWPATLVQPVGSPLSLECTVEGTSNPNLYWYRQAAGRGLQLLFYSVGIGQISSEVPQNLSASRPQDRQFILSSKKLLLSDSGFYLCALWREAPYEQYFGPGTRLTVT.